A selection of T cell receptor beta chains follows, all from one sample in a study of blood T cell repertoires in COVID-19. Sequenced by immunoSEQ multiplex PCR; TCRdb stores in-frame clones only, minus some. This sample carries approximately 290,000 clones, roughly 87% of them seen once, and the ten largest clones take approximately 2.4%. The specimen was peripheral blood. The receptor set was obtained from a man aged 18 to 29 with active or convalescent COVID-19. The CDR3 runs from the conserved cysteine through the conserved F or W. The D gene is left open where the match is weak. The size entry is marked missing in some rows and otherwise reads once, few, many or a size class.

abundance	v_gene	d_gene	j_gene	CDR3nt	CDR3aa
once	TRBV18	TRBD1	TRBJ2-3	TGTGCCAGCTCACGTATCGGGACAGGCCACACAGATACGCAGTATTTT	CASSRIGTGHTDTQYF
NA	TRBV5-4	TRBD1	TRBJ2-1	TGTGCCAGCAGCCTACAGGGGGATCCCTACAATGAGCAGTTCTTC	CASSLQGDPYNEQFF
once	TRBV28	TRBD2	TRBJ2-7	TGTGCCAGCTTCCCTCGGGGGGGCTCGTCCTACGAGCAGTACTTC	CASFPRGGSSYEQYF
few	TRBV7-8	TRBD1	TRBJ1-1	TGTGCCAGCAGCCCTCAGGACAGGGGGCAAACTGAAGCTTTCTTT	CASSPQDRGQTEAFF
NA	TRBV28	TRBD1	TRBJ1-2	TGTGCCAGCGGATTACTACAGGGGCTGTCCAACTATGGCTACACCTTC	CASGLLQGLSNYGYTF
NA	TRBV6-5	NA	TRBJ2-1	TGTGCCAGCGGAACGGAGGTTAGTGAGCAGTTCTTC	CASGTEVSEQFF
NA	TRBV27	TRBD1	TRBJ1-1	TGTGCCAGCGCCAGAGACAGGGTCACTGAAGCTTTCTTT	CASARDRVTEAFF
once	TRBV3-1/TRBV3-2	NA	TRBJ2-5	TGTGCCAGCAGCCCCCGGCTAACTGAGGCCCAGTACTTC	CASSPRLTEAQYF
NA	TRBV5-1	NA	TRBJ1-4	TGCGCCAGCAGCTCGGGTACCAGGGGCTGGGAAAAACTGTTTTTT	CASSSGTRGWEKLFF
NA	TRBV28	TRBD1	TRBJ2-7	TGTGCCAGCAGTTTGTACAGGGGTTACGAGCAGTACTTC	CASSLYRGYEQYF
once	TRBV3-1/TRBV3-2	NA	TRBJ1-2	TGTGCCAGCAGCGCACAGGCGGGGGGGATATATGGCTACACCTTC	CASSAQAGGIYGYTF
NA	TRBV2	TRBD2	TRBJ2-2	TGTGCCAGCAGTGGCTCGCCTAGCGGGGGAAACACCGGGGAGCTGTTTTTT	CASSGSPSGGNTGELFF
NA	TRBV5-4	TRBD2	TRBJ2-3	TGTGCCAGCAGCTTGGAAGCCAGCGGGGGGCCGGACGGCACAGATACGCAGTATTTT	CASSLEASGGPDGTDTQYF
NA	TRBV11-2	TRBD2	TRBJ2-3	TGTGCCAGCAGCGACCATAGCGGGAGTGGCACAGATACGCAGTATTTT	CASSDHSGSGTDTQYF
NA	TRBV5-6	NA	TRBJ2-7	TGTGCCAGCAGCTTGTTATCAGGGGATACCTACGAGCAGTACTTC	CASSLLSGDTYEQYF
once	TRBV10-3	NA	TRBJ1-1	TGTGCCATCAGTGAGGGGGTAGGGGTGAACACTGAAGCTTTCTTT	CAISEGVGVNTEAFF
NA	TRBV7-2	TRBD1	TRBJ1-6	TGTGCCAGCAGCCCCCCCGGGACAGGGGTTTATGGTTCACCCCTCCACTTT	CASSPPGTGVYGSPLHF
once	TRBV4-1	NA	TRBJ1-2	TGCGCCAGCAGCCAAGTTGGGGGGGGCGACGGCTACACCTTC	CASSQVGGGDGYTF
NA	TRBV9	TRBD2	TRBJ2-1	TGTGCCAGCAGCCCAGCGGGGACTAGCGATGAGCAGTTCTTC	CASSPAGTSDEQFF
NA	TRBV5-4	NA	TRBJ1-1	TGTGCCAGCAGCTTGGACCGGGGCACTGAAGCTTTCTTT	CASSLDRGTEAFF
once	TRBV7-2	NA	TRBJ2-2	TGTGCCAGCAGCTTAGTTTCCAGGGTACCCGGGGAGCTGTTTTTT	CASSLVSRVPGELFF
NA	TRBV12-5	NA	TRBJ1-1	TGTGCTAGTGGTCCCGGCGGGACCCGGGGATTCTGGAACACCGAAGCTTTCTTT	CASGPGGTRGFWNTEAFF
few	TRBV21-1	NA	TRBJ2-7	TGTGCCAGCAGTGCACGTATGGGACTAGCGAGCCACGAGCAGTACTTC	CASSARMGLASHEQYF